This T cell receptor (beta chain) came from a study of OX40 agonist ivuxolimab in advanced cancers. Study in general: The patients' treatment was ivuxolimab, an agonistic anti-OX40 (CD134) antibody. Those treated in dose escalation had hepatocellular carcinoma, melanoma, renal cell cancer or head and neck cancer. Two patients with cutaneous melanoma and one with hepatocellular carcinoma, three in total, showed partial responses. Whole-study results and caveats: Certain nonresponding patients likewise had low normalized T-cell clonal expansion.

Germline assignment: CDR1 MNHEY and CDR2 SMNVEV (reference sequence). With 6 bases removed from V and 1 base from J, the gap between germline ends came to 9 bases. The CDR3 sequence is 13 residues long. This clone has more than one count but fewer than ten. Its specificity is unknown. Assay: immunoSEQ multiplex PCR; the TCRdb copy retains only in-frame clones and omits some. The sample records about 45,000 clones, more than 70% being singletons. The sequencing here drew on CD4+ or CD8+ T cells sorted from blood, taken in a trial of the OX40 agonist ivuxolimab. The source is an adult with an advanced solid tumor such as melanoma, head and neck, liver or kidney cancer. J is TRBJ1-1 and V is TRBV27; D not certain. CDR3 coding DNA: TGTGCCAGCAGCCTAGGGCCGAACACTGAAGCTTTCTTT. It is translated as CASSLGPNTEAFF.